These T cell receptor beta chains were read from a single sample in a study of neurological immune-mediated disorders. TCRdb re-analysed the 5' RACE reads in MiXCR, keeping a single row per CDR3 protein. The sample consists of roughly 100,000 distinct CDR3 sequences, approximately 3.3% of them appearing once. Sequences were obtained from PBMCs. Receptors originate from a woman aged 18-29 years with multiple sclerosis. CDR3s include the opening cysteine and the closing phenylalanine or tryptophan. The D gene is left open where the match is weak. Where a row states a size, it is once, few, many or the class of an expanded clone; other rows omit it.

.	many	TRBV29-1	17	TRBJ1-3	TGCAGCGTTGAAGATCGGGCTTCTCTTCACTCTGGAAACACCATATATTTT	CSVEDRASLHSGNTIYF
TRBD1	many	TRBV7-8	13	TRBJ2-5	TGTGCCAGCAGCTCGGACAGGGTGGGGACCCAGTACTTC	CASSSDRVGTQYF
.	few	TRBV7-2	14	TRBJ2-2	TGTGCCAGCAGCAGAAGGTCGGACACCGGGGAGCTGTTTTTT	CASSRRSDTGELFF
TRBD1	.	TRBV30	14	TRBJ2-3	TGTGCCTGGAGTGACAGGGGAGTAACAGATACGCAGTATTTT	CAWSDRGVTDTQYF
.	many	TRBV7-2	16	TRBJ2-3	TGTGCCAGCAGCTCGGTTCGGGTTTTTACCACAGATACGCAGTATTTT	CASSSVRVFTTDTQYF
.	.	TRBV12-2	18	TRBJ1-1	TGTGCAAGTCGCTTCAGACAGTTGGGGTATCAATTGAACACTGAAGCTTTCTTT	CASRFRQLGYQLNTEAFF
.	many	TRBV20-1	15	TRBJ2-3	TGCAGTGCTAGAGATATGAGGACGGGCACAGATACGCAGTATTTT	CSARDMRTGTDTQYF
.	.	TRBV20-1	15	TRBJ1-6	TGCAGTGCTAGGGGCGGGCAGGGCTATAATTCACCCCTCCACTTT	CSARGGQGYNSPLHF
.	many	TRBV7-2	16	TRBJ2-5	TGTGCCAGCAGCTTAGGGGGTCTTTGGTACCAAGAGACCCAGTACTTC	CASSLGGLWYQETQYF
.	many	TRBV9	14	TRBJ1-1	TGTGCCAGCAGCTCTGCGGGCCTAAACACTGAAGCTTTCTTT	CASSSAGLNTEAFF
.	many	TRBV29-1	14	TRBJ2-7	TGCAGCGTCCGGGGTGGGACGCCCTCCTACGAGCAGTACTTC	CSVRGGTPSYEQYF
TRBD2	few	TRBV28	13	TRBJ2-1	TGTGCCAGCAGCACACCGGGACTAGGTAGGCAGTTCTTC	CASSTPGLGRQFF
.	many	TRBV4-1	15	TRBJ1-3	TGCGCCAGCAGCCAGTGGGACACCTCTGGAAACACCATATATTTT	CASSQWDTSGNTIYF
TRBD2	many	TRBV5-1	13	TRBJ2-5	TGCGCCAGCGGACTTAGCGGGAGAGAGACCCAGTACTTC	CASGLSGRETQYF
TRBD1	many	TRBV3-1	15	TRBJ2-7	TGTGCCAGCAGCGCCCGGACAGGGGGCGTCTACGAGCAGTACTTC	CASSARTGGVYEQYF
TRBD1	many	TRBV20-1	16	TRBJ2-1	TGCAGTGCTAGAAGCACAGGGGGGTGGTCCTACAATGAGCAGTTCTTC	CSARSTGGWSYNEQFF
.	.	TRBV11-2	12	TRBJ2-5	TGTGCCAGCAGATCCGACTCAGAGACCCAGTACTTC	CASRSDSETQYF
TRBD1	many	TRBV7-3	14	TRBJ1-1	TGTGCCAGCAGCTTAGATAACAGGGGAACTGAAGCTTTCTTT	CASSLDNRGTEAFF
.	many	TRBV20-1	14	TRBJ1-5	TGCAGTGCTACTCAGGGAGGGCGGGATCAGCCCCAGCATTTT	CSATQGGRDQPQHF
TRBD2	.	TRBV20-1	15	TRBJ2-7	TGCAGTGCTAGAGATCGGATAGCGGGGCTCGCCGAGCAGTACTTC	CSARDRIAGLAEQYF
.	many	TRBV6-1	15	TRBJ2-4	TGTGCCAGCAGTGAAGCGTCGGGGGCGTCGGACATTCAGTACTTC	CASSEASGASDIQYF
.	many	TRBV7-2	17	TRBJ2-6	TGTGCCAGCAGCTTTATTGGGACACACTCTGGGGCCAACGTCCTGACTTTC	CASSFIGTHSGANVLTF
TRBD1	.	TRBV3-1	14	TRBJ1-2	TGTGCCAGCAGCCTGGGACAGGGGAAAGTTGGCTACACCTTC	CASSLGQGKVGYTF
.	many	TRBV12-3/TRBV12-4	16	TRBJ2-3	TGTGCCAGCAGTTTTGGTGTAGGAGCGGGTTCAGATACGCAGTATTTT	CASSFGVGAGSDTQYF